The clone carrying this T cell receptor (beta chain) was seen more than once but under ten times. Trimming left V 0 bases short and J 7 bases short, with 11 bases between. The CDR3 totals 14 residues. The germline V gene has CDR1 LNHNV and CDR2 YYDKDF (reference sequence). This record comes from a study of metastatic and nonmetastatic thyroid tumors. Patients had received no treatment of any kind before thyroid surgery. TCRdb re-called the PCR reads with MiXCR. The sample includes tens of thousands of clones, roughly a sixth of them seen just once. This rearrangement joins TRBV15 to TRBJ2-3, with TRBD2 as a possible D gene (5 bases). The receptor was isolated from a male donor with papillary thyroid cancer or a benign thyroid nodule (not recorded which). Some clones in this sample may be carry-over from other donors' samples. The sequencing input was blood. The CDR3 spells CATSRDSPDYTQYF. CDR3 in DNA: TGTGCCACCAGCAGAGATTCACCGGACTATACGCAGTATTTT.